This T cell receptor (beta chain) was sequenced for a study of molecular identifiers for immune sequencing clone quantification. Whole-study context: Replicates involved a five-way split of RNA from roughly 20,000 or 100,000 naive CD8 cells, with sequencing of four.

The CDR3 runs to 13 residues. Germline CDR1 SGHRS, CDR2 YFSETQ. As regards this clonotype: At one end the junction does not follow the germline gene, possibly because of a read error.

MiXCR, run by TCRdb on the PCR reads, gives a single entry per CDR3 protein. The sample lists 400,000 to 600,000 distinct CDR3 sequences, about 26% occurring once. The TCR was taken from a human donor in good health. Some libraries in this study had Jurkat cell RNA spiked in. This sequence joins TRBV5-1 and TRBJ2-2, with D maybe TRBD1 (5 bases). Sequenced sample: naive CD8+ T cells from blood, with Jurkat cell RNA spiked in. As for subset: FACS-sorted CD8+CD4-CCR7+CD45RA+ naive T cells. This CDR3 is CGSSTWGAGELFF. The CDR3 nucleotides are TGCGGCAGCAGCACTTGGGGCGCCGGGGAGCTGTTTTTT.